Each of the 15 T cell receptor beta chains below was sequenced from the same sample in a study of blood T cell repertoires in COVID-19. TCRdb keeps only in-frame clones here, not all; method: immunoSEQ multiplex PCR. The table includes about 28,000 clones, about 85% detected once. The sequenced sample was peripheral blood. Receptors were obtained from a human donor in a cohort sampled during active COVID-19.

This clone appeared once. The rearrangement links TRBV2 to TRBJ2-7, with 11 nucleotides matching TRBD2. J gave up 2 bases and V 5 bases, and 11 bases lay outside the gene matches. CDR1 SNHLY and CDR2 FYNNEI come from the germline V gene. This CDR3 spans 17 amino acids. The CDR3 DNA is TGTGCCAGCAGTCCTAGCGGGAGGTTATGGGGGACCTACGAGCAGTACTTC. This encodes CASSPSGRLWGTYEQYF.

V gene TRBV2 combines with J gene TRBJ1-2; 11 nucleotides align to TRBD1. V shed 4 bases and J 8 bases; nucleotides not matched to a gene: 9. The CDR3 extends over 15 amino acids. CDR1 SNHLY and CDR2 FYNNEI come from the germline V gene. CDR3 amino acids: CASSGYVGQGDGYTF. As DNA, the CDR3 is TGTGCCAGCAGTGGGTACGTGGGACAGGGGGACGGCTACACCTTC.

The chain recombines TRBV27 with TRBJ2-2; 7 bases agree with TRBD1. V was clipped by 9 bases and J by 6 bases; unmatched bases: 4. Germline CDR1 and CDR2: MNHEY and SMNVEV (reference sequence). The CDR3 has 12 amino acids. In nucleotides, the CDR3 is TGTGCCAGAACTACAGGGGCCGGGGAGCTGTTTTTT. It translates to CARTTGAGELFF.

The chain employs TRBV7-9 and TRBJ1-4; 10 nucleotides match TRBD1. J lost 10 bases, V lost 1 base, and 6 bases had no gene match. This CDR3 has 15 residues. Germline V gene sequence: CDR1 SEHNR, CDR2 FQNEAQ (reference sequence). The CDR3 sequence is CASSLGGTGDGKLFF. Written as DNA, the CDR3 is TGTGCCAGCAGCTTAGGCGGGACAGGGGACGGAAAACTGTTTTTT.

The chain employs TRBV18 and TRBJ1-2; D may be TRBD1 (5 bases). This CDR3 has 15 amino acids. The ends were cut back, 6 bases at V and 3 bases at J, with 17 bases in the middle. Germline CDR1 and CDR2: KGHSH and LQKENI. CDR3 residues: CASSLRQLDDYGYTF. DNA of the CDR3: TGTGCCAGCTCGCTACGACAGCTCGACGACTATGGCTACACCTTC.

This chain joins TRBV5-5 and TRBJ2-2; D remains ambiguous. This CDR3 is 15 amino acids long. V lost 3 bases and J 0 bases, leaving 9 bases between the germline ends. CDR1 and CDR2 (germline): SGHKS, YYEKEE (reference sequence). CDR3 region: CASSYRVANTGELFF. In DNA form, the CDR3 reads TGTGCCAGCAGCTACCGGGTCGCGAACACCGGGGAGCTGTTTTTT.

DNA of the CDR3: TGTGCCAGCAGCTTGAGGGCCGGGACAGGGGGCAATGAGCAGTTCTTC. It translates to CASSLRAGTGGNEQFF. The chain carries TRBV5-4 and TRBJ2-1; TRBD1 matches at 11 bases. With V trimmed by 1 base and J by 6 bases, 6 bases remained unmatched. The length of the CDR3 is 16 residues. Germline V gene data show CDR1 as SGHNT and CDR2 as YYREEE (reference sequence).

The chain links TRBV7-2 to TRBJ2-1; 14 nucleotides agree with TRBD2. Per the germline V gene, CDR1 is SGHTA and CDR2 is FQGNSA. This CDR3 is 18 amino acids long. V shed 0 bases, J shed 7 bases, and the junction held 8 bases outside the gene matches. CDR3 sequence: CASSLAYPGLAGVNEQFF. Written as DNA, the CDR3 is TGTGCCAGCAGCTTAGCTTACCCGGGACTAGCGGGAGTTAATGAGCAGTTCTTC.

The chain combines TRBV25-1 with TRBJ1-3; the D gene is possibly TRBD1 (6 bases). The CDR3 extends over 15 amino acids. Germline assignment: CDR1 MGHDK and CDR2 SYGVNS. Trimming took off 2 bases at V and 3 bases at J, with 11 bases between the two ends. CDR3 sequence: CASSEGGVGGNTIYF. Here the CDR3 DNA reads TGTGCCAGCAGTGAAGGGGGCGTCGGTGGAAACACCATATATTTT.

The rearrangement links TRBV9 to TRBJ1-2, with D possibly matching TRBD1 (6 bases). Germline values: CDR1 SGDLS, CDR2 YYNGEE. V was trimmed by 0 bases and J by 8 bases, leaving 17 bases between them. This CDR3 is 15 amino acids long. The CDR3: CASSVATGGASGYTF. As DNA, the CDR3 is TGTGCCAGCAGCGTAGCTACGGGGGGCGCGTCAGGCTACACCTTC.

V gene TRBV10-3 combines with J gene TRBJ1-5; 7 bases align to TRBD1. The CDR3 contains 14 residues. Germline loops: CDR1 ENHRY, CDR2 SYGVKD. V lost 10 bases, J lost 0 bases, and 6 bases stayed unmatched. The CDR3 is CATRDSYSNQPQHF. In nucleotides, the CDR3 is TGTGCCACTAGGGACAGCTATAGCAATCAGCCCCAGCATTTT.

The V call is TRBV30, the J call TRBJ1-2; D unclear. V shed 1 base and J shed 9 bases, with 12 bases lying between them. Germline V CDR1 and CDR2: GTSNPN, SVGIG (reference sequence). The CDR3 is 12 amino acids. The CDR3 region is CAWSGQSGSYTF. The CDR3 nucleotides are TGTGCCTGGAGTGGGCAGTCAGGCAGCTACACCTTC.

In this sample, this clone turned up a few times. V and J are TRBV2 and TRBJ2-3; 14 nucleotides align to TRBD2. The CDR3 contains 16 residues. Germline CDR1 reads SNHLY; CDR2 reads FYNNEI. V trimming: 4 bases; J trimming: 5 bases; junction bases outside the gene matches: 5. This CDR3 reads CASSVPGTSGRDTQYF. In nucleotides, the CDR3 is TGTGCCAGCAGTGTTCCAGGGACTAGCGGGAGAGATACGCAGTATTTT.

This chain connects TRBV6-5 to TRBJ1-1; D gene uncertain. V gave up 8 bases and J gave up 1 base, with 11 bases separating them. Germline V gives CDR1 MNHEY, CDR2 SVGAGI. The CDR3 length is 13 residues. The CDR3 region has the DNA TGTGCCAGCTCATCCGGAGCGAACACTGAAGCTTTCTTT. Translated, it gives CASSSGANTEAFF.

The chain carries TRBV2 and TRBJ2-2, with D possibly TRBD2 on 6 matching bases. Germline V gene lookup returns CDR1 SNHLY and CDR2 FYNNEI. The ends were cut back, 5 bases at V and 1 base at J, with 11 bases in the middle. This CDR3 is 15 amino acids long. The CDR3 protein is CASSPGTVNTGELFF. In DNA form, the CDR3 reads TGTGCCAGCAGTCCCGGGACTGTGAACACCGGGGAGCTGTTTTTT.